This TCR beta chain originates from a study of PD-1 blockade in classical Hodgkin lymphoma. The table came from immunoSEQ multiplex PCR; TCRdb's copy has only in-frame clones and leaves some out. The data hold 25,000 to 35,000 clones, with roughly 78% observed a single time. Time point: cycle 4 day 1 (C4D1), after six to seven weeks of nivolumab. Every patient was affected by relapse after autologous stem cell transplantation, while exposure to brentuximab vedotin was not uniform. Complete response, partial response or progressive disease constituted the best response categories observed. On this clone itself: Its target is not known.

The study, taken as a whole, reports: Patients with a complete response exhibited baseline diversity comparable to newly diagnosed patients. Patients starting nivolumab less than 1 year after ASCT had lower diversity and were excluded from later analyses. A significant rise in TCR diversity by C4D1 was seen for CD4+ but not CD8+ cells.

This CDR3 is built from 12 residues. J was trimmed by 7 bases and V by 6 bases; bases with no gene match: 5. In germline, CDR1 is SGHVS, CDR2 FQNEAQ. The clonotype was recovered from a human donor with classical Hodgkin lymphoma. The specimen comprised peripheral blood mononuclear cells (PBMCs), sampled before the fourth cycle of nivolumab. The chain has TRBV7-8 and TRBJ2-5; 7 bases are shared with TRBD2. The CDR3 loop reads CASSFPGGTQYF. CDR3 DNA sequence: TGTGCCAGCAGTTTCCCGGGAGGGACCCAGTACTTC.